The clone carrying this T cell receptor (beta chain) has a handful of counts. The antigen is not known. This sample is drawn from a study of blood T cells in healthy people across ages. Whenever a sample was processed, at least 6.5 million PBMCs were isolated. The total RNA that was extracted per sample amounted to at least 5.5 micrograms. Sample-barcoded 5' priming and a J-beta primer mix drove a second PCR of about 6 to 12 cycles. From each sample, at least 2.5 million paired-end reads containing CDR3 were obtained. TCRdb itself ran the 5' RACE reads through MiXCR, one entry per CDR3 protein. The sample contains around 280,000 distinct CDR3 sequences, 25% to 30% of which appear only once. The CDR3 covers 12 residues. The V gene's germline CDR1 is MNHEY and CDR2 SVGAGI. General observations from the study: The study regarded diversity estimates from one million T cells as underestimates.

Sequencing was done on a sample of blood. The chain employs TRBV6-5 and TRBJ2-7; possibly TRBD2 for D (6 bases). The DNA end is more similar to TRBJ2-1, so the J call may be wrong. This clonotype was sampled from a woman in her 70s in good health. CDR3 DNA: TGTGCCAGCAGACCCCATGGGGGAGGGCAGTTCTTC. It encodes CASRPHGGGQFF.